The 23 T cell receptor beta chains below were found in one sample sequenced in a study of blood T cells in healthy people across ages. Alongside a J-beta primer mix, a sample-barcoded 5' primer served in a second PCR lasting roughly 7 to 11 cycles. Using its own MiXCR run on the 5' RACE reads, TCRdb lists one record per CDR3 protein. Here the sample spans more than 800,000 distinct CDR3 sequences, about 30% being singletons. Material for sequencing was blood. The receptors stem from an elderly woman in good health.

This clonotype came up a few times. The CDR3 sequence is CASTPGGATQYF. For the CDR3, the DNA is TGTGCCAGCACCCCGGGGGGGGCTACGCAGTATTTT. The chain links TRBV6-2 or TRBV6-3 to TRBJ2-3; 8 positions agree with TRBD2. The junction had 5 bases not matched to a gene; V was cut back by 7 bases and J by 8 bases. This CDR3 is 12 amino acids long. Germline V gives CDR1 MNHEY, CDR2 SVGEGT.

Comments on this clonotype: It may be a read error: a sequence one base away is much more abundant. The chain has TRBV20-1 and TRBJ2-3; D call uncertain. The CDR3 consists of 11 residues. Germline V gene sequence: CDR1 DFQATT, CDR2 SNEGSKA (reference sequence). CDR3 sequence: CGARISNTQYF. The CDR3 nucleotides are TGCGGTGCTAGAATATCCAATACGCAGTATTTT.

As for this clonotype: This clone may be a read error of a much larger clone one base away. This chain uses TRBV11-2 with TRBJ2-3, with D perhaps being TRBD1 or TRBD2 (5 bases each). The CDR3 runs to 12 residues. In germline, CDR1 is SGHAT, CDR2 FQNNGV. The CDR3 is CASTRGTGTQYF. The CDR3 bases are TGTGCCAGCACGAGGGGCACAGGTACGCAGTATTTT.

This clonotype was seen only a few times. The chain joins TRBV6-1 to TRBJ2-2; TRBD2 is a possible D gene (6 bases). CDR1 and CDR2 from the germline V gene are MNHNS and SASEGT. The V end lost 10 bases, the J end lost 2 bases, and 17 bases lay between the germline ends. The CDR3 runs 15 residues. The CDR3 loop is CATRAGLRNTGELFF. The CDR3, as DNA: TGTGCCACCCGTGCGGGGCTCCGAAACACCGGGGAGCTGTTTTTT.

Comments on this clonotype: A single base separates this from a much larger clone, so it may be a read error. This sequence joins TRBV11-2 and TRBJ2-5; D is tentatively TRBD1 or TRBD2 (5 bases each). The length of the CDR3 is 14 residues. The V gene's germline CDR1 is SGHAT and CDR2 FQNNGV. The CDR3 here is CPSSRGVLQETQYF. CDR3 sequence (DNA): TGTCCCAGCAGCCGAGGGGTTTTGCAAGAGACCCAGTACTTC.

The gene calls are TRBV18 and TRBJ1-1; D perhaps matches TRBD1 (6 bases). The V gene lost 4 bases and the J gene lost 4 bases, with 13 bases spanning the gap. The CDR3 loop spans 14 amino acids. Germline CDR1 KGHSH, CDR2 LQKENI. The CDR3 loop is CASSRQDSGTEAFF. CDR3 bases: TGTGCCAGCTCACGCCAGGACAGTGGCACTGAAGCTTTCTTT.

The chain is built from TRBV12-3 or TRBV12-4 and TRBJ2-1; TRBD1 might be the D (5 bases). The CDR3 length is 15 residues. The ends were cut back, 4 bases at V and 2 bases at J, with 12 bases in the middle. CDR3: CASSSYVGPYNEQFF. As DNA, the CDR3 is TGTGCCAGCAGTTCCTACGTGGGGCCCTACAATGAGCAGTTCTTC.

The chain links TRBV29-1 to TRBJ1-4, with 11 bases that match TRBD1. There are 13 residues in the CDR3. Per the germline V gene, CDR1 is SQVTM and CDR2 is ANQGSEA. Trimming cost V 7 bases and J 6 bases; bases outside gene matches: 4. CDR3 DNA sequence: TGCAGCGCCGGACAGGGGGCGGATGAAAAACTGTTTTTT. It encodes CSAGQGADEKLFF.

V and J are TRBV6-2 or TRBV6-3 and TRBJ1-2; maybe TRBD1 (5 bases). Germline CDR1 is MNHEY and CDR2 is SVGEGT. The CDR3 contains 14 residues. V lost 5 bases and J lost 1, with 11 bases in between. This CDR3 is CASSRPDINYGYTF. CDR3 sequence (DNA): TGTGCCAGCAGTCGCCCGGACATTAACTATGGCTACACCTTC.

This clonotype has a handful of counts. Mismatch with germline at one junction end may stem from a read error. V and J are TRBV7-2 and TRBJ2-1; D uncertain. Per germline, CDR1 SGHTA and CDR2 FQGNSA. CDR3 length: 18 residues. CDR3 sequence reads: CASSLLGMDVMFYNERFF. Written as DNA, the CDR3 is TGTGCCAGCAGCTTACTAGGAATGGACGTGATGTTTTACAATGAGCGGTTCTTC.

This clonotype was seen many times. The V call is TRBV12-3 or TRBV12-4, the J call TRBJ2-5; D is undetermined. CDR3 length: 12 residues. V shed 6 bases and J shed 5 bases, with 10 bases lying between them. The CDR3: CASSLYGETQYF. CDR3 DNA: TGTGCCAGCAGCTTATACGGGGAGACCCAGTACTTC.

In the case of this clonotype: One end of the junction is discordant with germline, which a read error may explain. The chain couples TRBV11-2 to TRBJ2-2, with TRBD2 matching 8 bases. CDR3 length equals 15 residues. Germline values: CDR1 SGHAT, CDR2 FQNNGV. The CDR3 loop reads CASSFSGTNTGERFF. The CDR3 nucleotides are TGTGCCAGCAGCTTTAGCGGGACTAACACCGGGGAGCGGTTTTTT.

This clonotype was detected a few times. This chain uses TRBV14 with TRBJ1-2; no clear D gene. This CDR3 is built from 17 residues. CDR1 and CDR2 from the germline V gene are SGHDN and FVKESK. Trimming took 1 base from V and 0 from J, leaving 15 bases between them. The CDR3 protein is CASSQVRTGRANYGYTF. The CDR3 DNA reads TGTGCCAGCAGCCAAGTGAGGACCGGTCGAGCTAACTATGGCTACACCTTC.

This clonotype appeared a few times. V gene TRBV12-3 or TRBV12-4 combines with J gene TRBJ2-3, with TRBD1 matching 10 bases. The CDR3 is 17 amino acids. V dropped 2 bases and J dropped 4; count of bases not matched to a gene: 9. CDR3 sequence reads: CASSLLRGTGASDTQYF. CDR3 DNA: TGTGCCAGCAGTTTATTACGGGGGACAGGGGCGTCAGATACGCAGTATTTT.

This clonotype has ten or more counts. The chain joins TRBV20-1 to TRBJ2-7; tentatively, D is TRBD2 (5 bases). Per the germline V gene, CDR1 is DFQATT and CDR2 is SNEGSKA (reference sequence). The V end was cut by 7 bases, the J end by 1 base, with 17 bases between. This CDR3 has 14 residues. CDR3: CSVPDWDLSYEQYF. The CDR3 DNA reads TGCAGTGTTCCGGACTGGGATCTTTCCTACGAGCAGTACTTC.

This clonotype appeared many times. CDR3 amino acids: CSAKSASSSYEQYF. As DNA, the CDR3 is TGCAGTGCAAAGAGCGCCTCAAGCTCCTACGAGCAGTACTTC. This chain joins TRBV20-1 and TRBJ2-7; D not certain. The CDR3 has 14 amino acids. V was clipped by 6 bases and J by 0 bases, with 15 bases between them. Germline CDR1 and CDR2: DFQATT and SNEGSKA (reference sequence).

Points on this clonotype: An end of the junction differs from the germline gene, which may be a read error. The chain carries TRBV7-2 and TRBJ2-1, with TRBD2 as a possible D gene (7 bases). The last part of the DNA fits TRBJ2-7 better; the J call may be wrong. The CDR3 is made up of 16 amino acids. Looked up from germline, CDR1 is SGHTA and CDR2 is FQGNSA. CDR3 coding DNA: TGTGCCAGCAGTTTAGGGGGGGCGAGCTCCTACAATGAGCAGTACTTC. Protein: CASSLGGASSYNEQYF.

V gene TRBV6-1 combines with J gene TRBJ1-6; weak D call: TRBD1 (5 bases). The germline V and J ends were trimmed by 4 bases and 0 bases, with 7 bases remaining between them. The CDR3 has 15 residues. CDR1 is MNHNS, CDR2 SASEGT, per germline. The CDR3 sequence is CASSAGPSYNSPLHF. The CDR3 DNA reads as TGTGCCAGCAGTGCAGGGCCCTCCTATAATTCACCCCTCCACTTT.

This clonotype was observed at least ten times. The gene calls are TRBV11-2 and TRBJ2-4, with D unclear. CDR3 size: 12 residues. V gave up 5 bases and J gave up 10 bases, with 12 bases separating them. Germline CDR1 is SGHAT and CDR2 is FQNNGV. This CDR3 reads CASSAQTLIQYF. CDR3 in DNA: TGTGCCAGCAGCGCACAGACTCTTATTCAGTACTTC.

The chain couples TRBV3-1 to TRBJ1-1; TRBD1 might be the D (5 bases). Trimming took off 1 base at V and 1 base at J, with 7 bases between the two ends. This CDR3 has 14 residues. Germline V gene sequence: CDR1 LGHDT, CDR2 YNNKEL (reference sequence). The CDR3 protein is CASSQGDRNTEAFF. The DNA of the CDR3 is TGTGCCAGCAGCCAAGGCGACAGGAACACTGAAGCTTTCTTT.

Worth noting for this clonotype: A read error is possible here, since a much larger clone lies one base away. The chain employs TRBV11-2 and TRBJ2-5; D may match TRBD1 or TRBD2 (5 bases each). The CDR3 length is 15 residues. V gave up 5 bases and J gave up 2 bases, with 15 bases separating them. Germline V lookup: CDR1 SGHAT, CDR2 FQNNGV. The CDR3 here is CASSPRGSSQETQYF. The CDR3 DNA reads TGTGCCAGCAGCCCGAGGGGCAGCTCACAAGAGACCCAGTACTTC.

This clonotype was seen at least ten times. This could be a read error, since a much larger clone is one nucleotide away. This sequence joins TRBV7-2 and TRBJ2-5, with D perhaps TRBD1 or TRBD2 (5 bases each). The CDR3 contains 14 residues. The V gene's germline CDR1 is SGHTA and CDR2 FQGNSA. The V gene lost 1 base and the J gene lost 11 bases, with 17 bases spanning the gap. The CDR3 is CASSLVPGTNEQYF. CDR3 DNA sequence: TGTGCCAGCAGCTTAGTTCCAGGGACGAATGAGCAGTACTTC. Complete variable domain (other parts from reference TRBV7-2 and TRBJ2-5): GAGVSQSPSNKVTEKGKDVELRCDPISGHTALYWYRQSLGQGLEFLIYFQGNSAPDKSGLPSDRFSAERTGGSVSTLTIQRTQQEDSAVYLCASSLVPGTNEQYFGPGTRLLVL.

This CDR3 reads CASSLRYSRGANSPLHF. CDR3 in DNA: TGTGCCAGCAGCTTAAGGTACAGCAGGGGAGCTAATTCACCCCTCCACTTT. The chain carries TRBV11-2 and TRBJ1-6, with a tentative D call TRBD1 (6 bases). Germline CDR1 and CDR2: SGHAT and FQNNGV. The CDR3 has 17 residues. V was cut by 2 bases and J by 6 bases, with 17 bases left in between.